This T cell receptor beta chain was retrieved from a study of T cells in Graves' hyperthyroidism and ophthalmopathy. Authors of the study amplified TCR beta CDR3 regions from RNA transcripts. HTBI primers were used for first-round RT-PCR of the TCR CDR3. TCRdb reanalysed the multiplex PCR reads using MiXCR and keeps one entry per CDR3 protein. The repertoire has about 710,000 distinct CDR3 sequences, over 15% of them found once; the top ten carry around 7.7%. The CDR3 is 14 amino acids. Germline lookup yields CDR1 MNHNS and CDR2 SASEGT. Between the trimmed V and J ends, which lost 4 bases and 7 bases, there was a span of 15 bases. Researchers barred patients who had uncontrolled infection, other autoimmune disease, pregnancy or lactation. Only a few counts were recorded for this clonotype.

The receptor comes from a man younger than 35 with Graves' hyperthyroidism. Sample: blood. J is TRBJ2-3 and V is TRBV6-1, with D possibly being TRBD1 or TRBD2 (5 bases each). The CDR3 sequence: CASSVGTLVNTQYF. The CDR3 coding sequence is TGTGCCAGCAGTGTGGGGACCCTCGTTAATACGCAGTATTTT.